These T cell receptor beta chains were read from a single sample in a study of blood T cell repertoires in COVID-19. Sequencing used immunoSEQ multiplex PCR; TCRdb keeps in-frame clones, though not all of them. The sample lists about 240,000 clones; roughly 81% were seen once. Sequenced sample: peripheral blood. These receptors were obtained from a man in his fifties or sixties with acute or convalescent COVID-19. The CDR3 runs from the conserved cysteine through the conserved F or W.

J gene,V gene,CDR3 protein
TRBJ1-2,TRBV4-1,CASSEQGLGNYGYTF
TRBJ2-7,TRBV4-1,CASSLGPGQNYEQYF
TRBJ1-6,TRBV6-1,CASSEREGSPLHF
TRBJ2-5,TRBV7-3,CASSASGQETQYF
TRBJ1-1,TRBV18,CASSSRDDTEAFF
TRBJ2-7,TRBV21-1,CASSKEGPGINVPPVSSYEQYF
TRBJ1-5,TRBV6-5,CASSYRKSTQPQHF
TRBJ1-1,TRBV10-2,CASSADRRGTEAFF
TRBJ2-2,TRBV4-2,CASSEGAGSGTGELFF
TRBJ1-6,TRBV21-1,CASSARQRNIQNSPLHF
TRBJ1-1,TRBV5-1,CASSSWTGTEAFF
TRBJ1-6,TRBV6-1,CASSEAPGGNSPLHF
TRBJ2-7,TRBV30,CAWSVGGGPSNF
TRBJ2-1,TRBV3-1/TRBV3-2,CASSRIAGRLSYNEQFF
TRBJ1-4,TRBV4-1,CASSQGFRIVPNEKLFF
TRBJ2-1,TRBV30,CAWSVQGLGEQFF
TRBJ2-3,TRBV5-1,CASSRVGASTDTQYF
TRBJ1-2,TRBV15,CATAPGHPNYGYTF
TRBJ2-7,TRBV30,CACSRGHYEQYF
TRBJ2-5,TRBV5-1,CASSAGQAQETQYF
TRBJ1-2,TRBV20-1,CSASRVGGYTF
TRBJ2-7,TRBV2,CASSVYRGSYEQYF
TRBJ1-4,TRBV3-1/TRBV3-2,CASSQVQGGEKLFF
TRBJ1-6,TRBV5-1,CASSVTGNGYSPLHF
TRBJ2-5,TRBV5-6,CASSLSSGGETQYF
TRBJ1-3,TRBV19,CATRQLSSGNTIYF
TRBJ2-7,TRBV6-6,CASSYSPIVTEQYF
TRBJ1-1,TRBV3-1/TRBV3-2,CASSQGGDREAFF
TRBJ1-1,TRBV3-1/TRBV3-2,CASSQSVAGQGTEAFF
TRBJ2-3,TRBV7-3,CASSRGSDRVADTQYF
TRBJ1-5,TRBV27,CASSFQGTVQPQHF
TRBJ1-3,TRBV10-3,CAISPGNGNTIYF
TRBJ2-3,TRBV7-3,CASSLGLSTDTQYF
TRBJ2-5,TRBV6-1,CASSEGPQETQYF
TRBJ2-3,TRBV27,CASSRLAGGRTDTQYF
TRBJ1-5,TRBV30,CAWSVLGPTGSNQPQHF
TRBJ1-5,TRBV5-1,CASSLVGQGQPQHF
TRBJ2-1,TRBV6-6,CASTPSDNEQFF
TRBJ2-3,TRBV11-2,CASSLAGGADTQYF
TRBJ2-7,TRBV5-5,CASSLVSLAGSVSYEQYF
TRBJ1-4,TRBV7-8,CASSLALTEEKLFF
TRBJ2-3,TRBV24-1,CATSAAGGIEDTQYF
TRBJ1-6,TRBV28,CATPGDSYNSPLHF
TRBJ1-6,TRBV5-6,CASSASGSPLHF
TRBJ2-7,TRBV6-5,CASSYGTGGFEQYF
TRBJ2-3,TRBV7-3,CASSLGAGGTDTQYF
TRBJ2-1,TRBV11-3,CASSSWSDYPSSYNEQFF
TRBJ2-7,TRBV3-1/TRBV3-2,CASSQRGTGFYEQYF
TRBJ1-5,TRBV6-5,CASSYAGDSNQPQHF
TRBJ2-2,TRBV30,CAWTGTSGGNTGELFF
TRBJ2-1,TRBV7-9,CASSLGGSGRNRIEQFF
TRBJ2-5,TRBV14,CASSQLAGGIETQYF
TRBJ1-4,TRBV5-1,CASRRDSTNEKLFF
TRBJ1-4,TRBV11-1,CASGLGVLNEKLFF
TRBJ1-6,TRBV10-3,CASRGQGENSPLHF
TRBJ1-4,TRBV28,CASSFHPTTNEKLFF
TRBJ2-2,TRBV3-1/TRBV3-2,CASSQRLLAGGPGGELFF
TRBJ1-5,TRBV5-1,CASSLGDSSNQPQHF
TRBJ2-5,TRBV11-3,CASSHKRTSGGTETQYF